This T cell receptor beta chain was found in a study of immune reconstitution after stem cell transplant in scleroderma. The germline V gene encodes CDR1 LGHNA and CDR2 YSLEER. The CDR3 spans 15 residues. V was clipped by 0 bases and J by 4 bases, with 13 bases between them. Relative to its sample, this clonotype is medium-sized. TCRdb analysed the RT-PCR reads with MiXCR anew, one entry per CDR3 protein. The sample holds around 3,500 distinct CDR3 sequences, roughly 5% seen once. The sample was taken before or after autologous hematopoietic stem cell transplantation (not recorded which). The sequence derives from a female donor with systemic sclerosis. The rearrangement links TRBV4-3 to TRBJ2-7; D may be TRBD2 (6 bases). The CDR3 bases are TGCGCCAGCAGCCAAGAGGCGGGAAGTCCTTACGAGCAGTACTTC. The encoded protein is CASSQEAGSPYEQYF.